This TCR beta chain derives from a study of cytomegalovirus exposure and HLA in healthy donors (dated by TCRdb to the late 2010s). Concerning the study at large: An earlier analysis of 587 of the donors reported about 300 Gb of sequence data and 117 million unique TCR beta sequences obtained from approximately 180 million T cells. A later genetic analysis used genome-wide SNP genotypes for 398 of the 666 donors, treating that subset as a discovery cohort. Among the roughly 370 genotyped donors, around 81% belonged to the genetic ancestry cluster associated with self-reported Caucasian donors. About 5 DR-DQ haplotypes were handled as single units for association and clustering, since linkage in the cohort was strong. Among 300 to 450 genotyped donors of the cohort, an average of 235,054 unique TCR beta nucleotide sequences were sequenced per donor, approximately 20% of them non-productive. Alongside the repertoire data, information on donor age, sex, ethnicity and CMV serostatus was compiled. Using immunosequencing, the study profiled T cell repertoires from about 650 subjects and related those repertoires to cytomegalovirus serostatus. To study patterns of TCR occurrence, a later analysis re-analyzed previously published TCR beta repertoires from hundreds of donors and added high-resolution HLA genotyping. In addition to the first cohort of around 670 subjects, a separate validation cohort of approximately 120 different subjects was used. The study combined high-throughput TCR immunosequencing, statistical association of individual TCRs with disease status, and machine learning to predict cytomegalovirus infection status. All discovery cohort repertoires had been generated on a single sequencing platform. An earlier analysis of approximately 640 of the donors applied high-throughput TCR beta sequencing to assess whether each TCR beta V gene segment acted as functional or pseudogenic. The number of donors typed differed by locus, with 629-630 for A, B, C, DRB1 and DQB1, around 500 for DQA1, about 610 for DPA1, and 472 for DPB1. The study was designed to test whether signatures of past pathogen exposure could be identified by cataloging public T cell receptors. Both class I and class II loci were covered by HLA typing, at four-digit resolution. An early release covering 550 to 700 HLA-typed donors comprised 250 to 350 gigabases of sequencing data and 85 million to 100 million unique TCR sequences. Rather than using new phenotypic data, the later analysis identified candidate immune exposures from TCR beta sequences and from how often those sequences occurred across donors.

Libraries were made using the immunoSEQ multiplex PCR assay. For the multiplex PCR, a mixture combining 60 forward primers for TCR Vbeta segments and 13 reverse primers for TCR Jbeta segments was used. A multiplex PCR assay on genomic DNA amplified the CDR3 region of rearranged TCR beta genes. The Illumina HiSeq System was used to sequence the amplified TCR beta libraries as 87-base-pair reads. On the study's bioinformatics: Across the 670 or so repertoires, a later analysis counted 80 million or so unique TCR beta chains, around 11 million of which were shared by at least two donors. Raw reads were error-corrected and collapsed into unique sequences by a nearest-neighbor algorithm in which closely related sequences were merged to remove PCR and sequencing errors. CDR3 sequences were aligned to IMGT reference sequences to assign V, D and J gene segments. For a sequence to be retained, a match of at least six nucleotides to both a V gene segment and a J gene segment was required. Rearrangements were classified as productive when the CDR3 lacked stop codons and remained in frame with V and J, and all other rearrangements were classified as non-productive. Following IMGT convention, CDR3 was defined as the stretch from the second conserved V-encoded cysteine to the conserved J-encoded phenylalanine. The earlier analysis of about 610 of the donors excluded sequences that lacked an unambiguous match to a single V gene segment. In an earlier analysis of a few hundred of the donors, V segments were called functional above 56.7% productive rearrangements and were called segregating when the between-donor standard deviation exceeded 5%. A statistical classification framework was developed to diagnose cytomegalovirus status using the catalog of TCR beta chain sequences. In a later analysis, TCR nucleotide sequences were compared against IMGT/GENE-DB human TR gene sequences so that V and J genes could be assigned. The TCRdist pipeline was used in a later analysis to assign CDR3 sequences and most-parsimonious VDJ recombination scenarios. A later analysis defined each TCR beta chain by its CDR3 amino acid sequence plus V-gene family, and excluded reads lacking a unique V-gene family. A later analysis removed 592 highly shared, low-generation-probability nucleotide sequences to deal with suspected cross-contamination and a sequencing artifact. For each public chain, a later analysis derived a clonal expansion index from normalized ranks of inferred template counts within each repertoire. Generation probabilities in a later analysis came from a VDJ recombination model fitted to out-of-frame rearrangements, and those results were checked against IGoR. Hypergeometric tests were used in a later analysis to score TCR-TCR, TCR-HLA and TCR-CMV co-occurrence, with a repertoire-size bias correction applied to the TCR pairs. To estimate false discovery rates, a later analysis permuted the HLA or CMV assignments 20 times. In a later analysis, co-occurring TCRs were grouped using DBSCAN, with TCRdist sequence similarity added in when clustering inside HLA-allele-positive subsets. Repertoires with fewer than 30,000 or more than 120,000 public chains were left out of co-occurrence clustering, as were roughly five repertoires with anomalous nucleotide sharing. What TCRdb holds here is the immuneACCESS table cut down to in-frame rearrangements. Part of the clones is not present; checked against another copy, under half of the missing clones reflect an unresolved V gene, and the others are unexplained. V and J calls and clone size are given by that table; D and trimming were obtained from the DNA. The sample table holds about 100,000 clones, of which around three quarters were seen once. 4.1% of the sample is held by the ten biggest clonotypes.

The paper as a whole reports these results and caveats: A later genetic analysis reported fewer N-insertions in productive TCRs among donors in an Asian-associated ancestry cluster than the approximately 700-donor mean. In an earlier analysis of 587 of the donors, most TCR beta V segments appeared in productive rearrangements about 87% or about 30% of the time, broadly matching IMGT annotations. According to a later analysis, TCR association rates differed among HLA loci, with DRB1 alleles showing the most associated TCRs and HLA-C alleles showing the fewest. The sequencing pipeline was judged likely to have produced a cluster of highly shared sequence variants as a technical artifact. While some public TCRs were present in many individuals, most TCR sequences turned up only very rarely across donors. Roughly uniform sequencing depth across donors was assumed in presence/absence analyses, although this assumption may not hold. When HLA alleles, especially DR and DQ, strongly co-occurred, TCR associations were difficult to assign to individual alleles. Because some donors lacked HLA typing at each locus, the association tests relied only on the typed subset. A further reported finding was that TCR beta sequences accurately predicted the HLA-A and HLA-B alleles for most subjects in the first cohort. Because counts were too low, seventeen rarely observed V segments, including chromosome 9 orphons, were excluded from the earlier analysis of 587 of the donors. In vitro tests confirmed that a few of the cytomegalovirus-associated TCR beta chains recognize cytomegalovirus antigens. In both the original and validation cohorts, the classifier was reported to diagnose cytomegalovirus status with high specificity and sensitivity. The study gave a list of 150 to 200 TCR beta chains associated with cytomegalovirus. According to the authors, the approach could potentially be generalized to other disease states and immunological phenotypes. A later analysis associated about 16,000 TCR beta sequences with specific HLA alleles at a false discovery rate of 0.05. V-gene and J-gene trimming of TCR beta chains was associated with a missense DCLRE1C variant in a later genetic analysis, and the association was replicated in an independent cohort. Several of the top co-occurrence clusters appeared to be linked to parvovirus B19, influenza, CMV and Epstein-Barr virus, according to a later analysis. The 87-base-pair reads could not distinguish some IMGT-functional V segments, including TRBV6-2 and TRBV6-3, so those segments were excluded. Linkage disequilibrium might explain the correlated functional status among segregating V segments, but an unknown experimental factor could not be ruled out. Only TCR beta chains were sequenced in this cohort, and the absence of alpha or paired-chain data limited detectable features. According to a later analysis, most CMV-associated TCR beta chains appeared to be HLA-restricted, and the HLA associations seemed to be driven largely by CMV exposure. For the cohort, immune exposure information was limited to CMV serostatus. Compared with equally common non-associated chains, HLA-associated TCR beta chains in a later analysis were more clonally expanded and had lower generation probabilities.

To note about this clone: The specificity of this receptor is unknown. No quality values exist for individual bases; no much larger clone is one base distant.

The cohort consisted of 670 or so healthy bone marrow donors. Cohort members were all nominally healthy when sampled, although unrecorded immune exposures were likely present. The donor tested CMV seropositive and was one of the 289 seropositive cohort members. Each donor provided a peripheral blood sample, and peripheral blood mononuclear cells were used for TCR beta sequencing. Genomic DNA extraction from the blood cell samples was performed with the Qiagen DNeasy Blood Extraction Kit. CDR1 MNHEY and CDR2 SMNVEV are derived from the germline V gene (reference sequence). Spanning cysteine to phenylalanine, the CDR3 consists of 12 amino acids. Only CDR3 DNA is held: 36 bases, read in frame from base 1. V is pared back by 4 bases and J by 4 bases, with 7 bases lying between the germline termini.

This clonotype was obtained from a female donor in good health and CMV-seropositive. Sequenced input: PBMCs. The chain uses TRBV27 and TRBJ2-5; the D gene is perhaps TRBD1, on 6 matching bases. The nucleotide sequence reads TGTGCCAGCAGTTCCAGGGGAGAGACCCAGTACTTC. Protein translation: CASSSRGETQYF.